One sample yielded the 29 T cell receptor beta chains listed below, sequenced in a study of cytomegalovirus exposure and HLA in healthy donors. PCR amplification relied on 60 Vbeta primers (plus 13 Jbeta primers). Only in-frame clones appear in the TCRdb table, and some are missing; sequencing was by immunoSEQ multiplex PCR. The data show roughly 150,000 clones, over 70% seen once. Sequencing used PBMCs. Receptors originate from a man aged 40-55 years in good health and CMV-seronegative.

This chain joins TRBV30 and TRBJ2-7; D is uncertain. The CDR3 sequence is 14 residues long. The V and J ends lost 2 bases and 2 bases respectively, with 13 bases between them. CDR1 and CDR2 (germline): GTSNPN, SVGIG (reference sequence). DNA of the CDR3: TGTGCCTGGAGTCGGGTGGCGGATACCTACGAGCAGTACTTC. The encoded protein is CAWSRVADTYEQYF.

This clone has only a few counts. The CDR3 sequence is CALIRATYNEQFF. In DNA form, the CDR3 reads TGTGCCCTTATTCGAGCTACCTACAATGAGCAGTTCTTC. The chain recombines TRBV7-9 with TRBJ2-1; D is unclear. V lost 11 bases, J lost 2 bases, and 13 bases lay in between. Germline V gene data show CDR1 as SEHNR and CDR2 as FQNEAQ (reference sequence). This CDR3 has 13 residues.

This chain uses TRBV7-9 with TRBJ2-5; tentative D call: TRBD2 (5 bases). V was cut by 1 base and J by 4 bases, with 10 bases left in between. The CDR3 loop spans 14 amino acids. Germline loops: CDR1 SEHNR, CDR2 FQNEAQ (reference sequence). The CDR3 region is CASSLVSGSETQYF. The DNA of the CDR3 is TGTGCCAGCAGCTTAGTGTCGGGATCAGAGACCCAGTACTTC.

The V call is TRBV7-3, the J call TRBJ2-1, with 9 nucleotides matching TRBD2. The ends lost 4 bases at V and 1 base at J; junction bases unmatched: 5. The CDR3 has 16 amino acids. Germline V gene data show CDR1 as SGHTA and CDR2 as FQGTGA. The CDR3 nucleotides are TGTGCCAGCAGCTCCCTAGCGGGGAGTTCCTACAATGAGCAGTTCTTC. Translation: CASSSLAGSSYNEQFF.

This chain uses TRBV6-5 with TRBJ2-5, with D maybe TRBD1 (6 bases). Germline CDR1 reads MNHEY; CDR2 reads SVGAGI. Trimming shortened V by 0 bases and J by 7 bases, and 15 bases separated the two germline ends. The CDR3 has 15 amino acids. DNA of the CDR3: TGTGCCAGCAGTTACTCGAGGGAGACAGGCGGGACCCAGTACTTC. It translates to CASSYSRETGGTQYF.

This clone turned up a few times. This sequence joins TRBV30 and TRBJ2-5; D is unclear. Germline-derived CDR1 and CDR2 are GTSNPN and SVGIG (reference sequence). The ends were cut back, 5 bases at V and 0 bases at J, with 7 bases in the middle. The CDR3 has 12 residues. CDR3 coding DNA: TGTGCCTGGGGGCAAGACCAAGAGACCCAGTACTTC. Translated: CAWGQDQETQYF.

The CDR3 spells CASSRAQGLNTEAFF. The CDR3 region has the DNA TGCGCCAGCAGCAGAGCACAGGGATTGAACACTGAAGCTTTCTTT. The V gene is TRBV4-1, the J gene TRBJ1-1; D may be TRBD1 (6 bases). The V gene lost 5 bases and the J gene lost 0 bases, with 13 bases spanning the gap. Germline assignment: CDR1 MGHRA and CDR2 YSYEKL. The CDR3 loop spans 15 amino acids.

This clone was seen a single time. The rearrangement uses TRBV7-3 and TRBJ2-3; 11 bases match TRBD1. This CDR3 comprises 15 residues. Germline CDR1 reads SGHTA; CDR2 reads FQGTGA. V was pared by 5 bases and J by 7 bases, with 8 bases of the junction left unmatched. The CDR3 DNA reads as TGTGCCAGCAGCGGGGGGACAGGGGGTGGGAATACGCAGTATTTT. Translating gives CASSGGTGGGNTQYF.

The DNA for the CDR3 is TGCGCCAGCAGCTTGGGCCCTATTAATCCAGACGGAACCATTGTGGGGACAGGAATCCCTGAAGCTTTCTTT. Translation: CASSLGPINPDGTIVGTGIPEAFF. The rearrangement joins TRBV5-1 to TRBJ1-1; 8 bases are a match to TRBD1. Germline assignment: CDR1 SGHRS and CDR2 YFSETQ. Germline trimming cut 0 bases from V and 6 bases from J; bases unmatched to any gene: 34. This CDR3 has 24 amino acids.

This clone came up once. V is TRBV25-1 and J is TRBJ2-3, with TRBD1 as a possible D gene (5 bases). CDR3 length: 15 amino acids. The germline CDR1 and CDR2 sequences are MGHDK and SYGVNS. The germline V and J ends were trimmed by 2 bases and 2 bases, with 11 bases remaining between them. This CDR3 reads CASSEGAAPTDTQYF. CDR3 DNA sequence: TGTGCCAGCAGTGAAGGGGCAGCCCCCACAGATACGCAGTATTTT.

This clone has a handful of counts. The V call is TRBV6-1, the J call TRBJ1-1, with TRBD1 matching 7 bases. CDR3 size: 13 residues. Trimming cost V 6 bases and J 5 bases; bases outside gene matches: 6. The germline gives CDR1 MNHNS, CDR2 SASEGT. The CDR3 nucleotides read TGTGCCAGCAGAAGGACAGGCCAAACTGAAGCTTTCTTT. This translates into CASRRTGQTEAFF.

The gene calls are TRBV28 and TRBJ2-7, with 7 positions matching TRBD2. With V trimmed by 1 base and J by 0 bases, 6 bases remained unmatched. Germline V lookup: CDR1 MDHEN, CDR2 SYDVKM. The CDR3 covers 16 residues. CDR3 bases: TGTGCCAGCAGTTTATCGTCAGCGGGGTCCTCCTACGAGCAGTACTTC. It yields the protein CASSLSSAGSSYEQYF.

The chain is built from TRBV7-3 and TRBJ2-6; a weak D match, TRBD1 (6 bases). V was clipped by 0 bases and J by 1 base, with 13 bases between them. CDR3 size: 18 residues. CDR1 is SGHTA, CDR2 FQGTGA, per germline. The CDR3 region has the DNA TGTGCCAGCAGCTTAACTCAAGTCCAGGGGTCTGGGGCCAACGTCCTGACTTTC. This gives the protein CASSLTQVQGSGANVLTF.

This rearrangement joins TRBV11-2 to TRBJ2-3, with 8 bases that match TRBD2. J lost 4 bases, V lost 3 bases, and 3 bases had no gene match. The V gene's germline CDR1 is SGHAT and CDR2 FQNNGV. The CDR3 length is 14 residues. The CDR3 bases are TGTGCCAGCAGCTTCGGGGGGGAGGCAGATACGCAGTATTTT. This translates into CASSFGGEADTQYF.

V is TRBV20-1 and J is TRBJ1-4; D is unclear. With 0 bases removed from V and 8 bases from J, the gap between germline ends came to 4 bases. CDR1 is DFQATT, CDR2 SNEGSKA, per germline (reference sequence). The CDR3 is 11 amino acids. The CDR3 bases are TGCAGTGCTAGAGACTACGAAAAACTGTTTTTT. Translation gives CSARDYEKLFF.

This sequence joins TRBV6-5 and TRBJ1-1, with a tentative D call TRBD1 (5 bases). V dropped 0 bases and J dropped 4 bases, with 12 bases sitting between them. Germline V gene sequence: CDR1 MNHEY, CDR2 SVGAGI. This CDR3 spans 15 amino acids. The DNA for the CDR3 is TGTGCCAGCAGTTACTCTGGCAGGGCCCCCACTGAAGCTTTCTTT. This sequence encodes CASSYSGRAPTEAFF.

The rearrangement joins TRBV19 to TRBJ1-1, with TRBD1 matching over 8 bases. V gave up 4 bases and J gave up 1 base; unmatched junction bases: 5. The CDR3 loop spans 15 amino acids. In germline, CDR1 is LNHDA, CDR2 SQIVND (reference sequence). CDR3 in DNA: TGTGCCAGTAGTACTCGGACAGGGTCGAACACTGAAGCTTTCTTT. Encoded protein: CASSTRTGSNTEAFF. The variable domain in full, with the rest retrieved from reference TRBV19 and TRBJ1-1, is DGGITQSPKYLFRKEGQNVTLSCEQNLNHDAMYWYRQDPGQGLRLIYYSQIVNDFQKGDIAEGYSVSREKKESFPLTVTSAQKNPTAFYLCASSTRTGSNTEAFFGQGTRLTVV.

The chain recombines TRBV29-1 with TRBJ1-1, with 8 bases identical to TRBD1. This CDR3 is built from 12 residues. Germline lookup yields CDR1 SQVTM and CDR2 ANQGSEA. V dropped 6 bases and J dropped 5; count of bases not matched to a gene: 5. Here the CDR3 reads CSVRDRLTEAFF. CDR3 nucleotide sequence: TGCAGCGTCAGGGACAGGCTTACTGAAGCTTTCTTT.

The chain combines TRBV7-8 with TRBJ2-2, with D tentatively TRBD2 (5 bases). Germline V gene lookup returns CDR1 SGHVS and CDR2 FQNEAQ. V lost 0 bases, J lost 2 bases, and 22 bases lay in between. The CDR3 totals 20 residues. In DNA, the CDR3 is TGTGCCAGCAGCTTAGCGTCGGGGTGGGGATCTAGTGCAAACACCGGGGAGCTGTTTTTT. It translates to CASSLASGWGSSANTGELFF.

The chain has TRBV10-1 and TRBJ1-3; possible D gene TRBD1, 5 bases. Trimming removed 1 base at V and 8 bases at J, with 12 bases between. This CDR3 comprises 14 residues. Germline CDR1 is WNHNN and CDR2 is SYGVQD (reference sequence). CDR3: CASSEYVRADTIYF. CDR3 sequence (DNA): TGCGCCAGCAGTGAGTATGTCAGGGCCGACACCATATATTTT.

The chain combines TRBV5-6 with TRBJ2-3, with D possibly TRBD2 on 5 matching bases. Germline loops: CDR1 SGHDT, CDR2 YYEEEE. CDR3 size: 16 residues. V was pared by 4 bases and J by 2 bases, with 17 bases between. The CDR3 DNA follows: TGTGCCAGCAGCCTCCCCACCGGACTGGCCACAGATACGCAGTATTTT. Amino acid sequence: CASSLPTGLATDTQYF.

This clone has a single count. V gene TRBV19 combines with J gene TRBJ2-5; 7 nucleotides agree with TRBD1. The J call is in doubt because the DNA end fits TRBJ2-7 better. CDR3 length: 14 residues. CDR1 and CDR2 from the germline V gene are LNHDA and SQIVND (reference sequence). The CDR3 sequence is CASSVGTESYEQYF. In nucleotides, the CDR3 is TGTGCCAGTAGTGTCGGGACAGAGTCCTACGAGCAGTACTTC.

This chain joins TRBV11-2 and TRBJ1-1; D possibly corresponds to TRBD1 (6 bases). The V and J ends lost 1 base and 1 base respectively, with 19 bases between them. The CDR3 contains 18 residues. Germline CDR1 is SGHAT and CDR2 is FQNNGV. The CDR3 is CASSLGYRDKHANTEAFF. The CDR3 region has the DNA TGTGCCAGCAGCTTAGGGTACAGGGACAAACACGCGAACACTGAAGCTTTCTTT.

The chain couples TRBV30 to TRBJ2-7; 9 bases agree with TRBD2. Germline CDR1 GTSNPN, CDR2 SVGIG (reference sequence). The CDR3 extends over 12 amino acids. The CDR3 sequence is CGGAGGSYEQYF. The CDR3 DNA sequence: TGTGGCGGAGCGGGAGGATCCTACGAGCAGTACTTC.

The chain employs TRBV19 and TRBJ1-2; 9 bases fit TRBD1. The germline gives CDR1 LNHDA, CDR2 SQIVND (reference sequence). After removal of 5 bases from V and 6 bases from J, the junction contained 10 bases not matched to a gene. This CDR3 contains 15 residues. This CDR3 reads CASSPPRGTGNGYTF. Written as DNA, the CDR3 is TGTGCCAGTAGTCCCCCGCGCGGGACAGGGAATGGCTACACCTTC. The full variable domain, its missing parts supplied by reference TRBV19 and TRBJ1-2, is DGGITQSPKYLFRKEGQNVTLSCEQNLNHDAMYWYRQDPGQGLRLIYYSQIVNDFQKGDIAEGYSVSREKKESFPLTVTSAQKNPTAFYLCASSPPRGTGNGYTFGSGTRLTVV.

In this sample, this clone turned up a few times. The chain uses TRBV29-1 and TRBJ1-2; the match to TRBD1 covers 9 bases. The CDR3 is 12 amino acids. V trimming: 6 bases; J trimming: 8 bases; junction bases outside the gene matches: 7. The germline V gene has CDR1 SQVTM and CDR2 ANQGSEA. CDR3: CSVWTGVGGYTF. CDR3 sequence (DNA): TGCAGCGTCTGGACAGGGGTGGGAGGCTACACCTTC.

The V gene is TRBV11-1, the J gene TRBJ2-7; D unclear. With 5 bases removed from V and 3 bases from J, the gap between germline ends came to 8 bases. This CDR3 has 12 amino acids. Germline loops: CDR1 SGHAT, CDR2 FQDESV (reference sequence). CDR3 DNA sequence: TGTGCCAGCAGCGCAACATTCTACGAGCAGTACTTC. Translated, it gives CASSATFYEQYF.

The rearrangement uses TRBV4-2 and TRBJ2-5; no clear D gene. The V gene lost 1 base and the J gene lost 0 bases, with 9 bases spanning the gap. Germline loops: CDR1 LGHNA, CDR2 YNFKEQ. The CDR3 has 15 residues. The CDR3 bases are TGTGCCAGCAGCCAAGCAACTACGTACCAAGAGACCCAGTACTTC. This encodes CASSQATTYQETQYF.

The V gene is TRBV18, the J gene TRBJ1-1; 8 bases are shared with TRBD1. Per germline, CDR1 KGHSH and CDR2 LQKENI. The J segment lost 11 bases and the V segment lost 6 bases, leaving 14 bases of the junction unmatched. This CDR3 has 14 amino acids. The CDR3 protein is CASSEGQANGAAFF. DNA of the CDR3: TGTGCCAGCTCGGAGGGACAGGCGAACGGAGCGGCTTTCTTT.